The rows below give T cell receptor beta chains drawn from one sample of a study of graft-versus-host responses after intestinal transplantation. These TCRs' antigens remain unknown. Using immunoSEQ multiplex PCR, the repertoire was profiled, and TCRdb retains in-frame clones only, with some absent. Of tens of thousands of clones listed, nearly 85% are singletons. The input for sequencing was unstimulated CD4+ T cells sorted from spleen or lymph node cells, taken before transplant. The origin of the receptors is a human donor who was the organ donor for an intestinal transplant. Each CDR3 is given with its conserved first and last residue. A D gene is named only where the DNA matches it firmly. Expanded clones get a size class; other rows say once, few or many, or leave the size out.

d_gene | j_gene | abundance | v_gene | CDR3nt | CDR3aa
. | TRBJ1-3 | . | TRBV7-9 | TGTGGCCGCCGTCGGGATCTTTGCCTGGTAGGGAACACCATATATTTT | CGRRRDLCLVGNTIYF
TRBD2 | TRBJ2-5 | . | TRBV7-6 | TGTGCCAGCAGCTTAGGTAGCGGGGGACCACAAGAGACCCAGTACTTC | CASSLGSGGPQETQYF
. | TRBJ2-2 | once | TRBV5-6 | TGTGCCAGCAGCTTGGTCGAGGTTGGCGGGGAGCTGTTTTTT | CASSLVEVGGELFF
TRBD2 | TRBJ2-1 | . | TRBV7-9 | TGTGCCAGCAGCCCGCCCCCCCAGGGTAGCGGGGTCGATGAGCAGTTCTTC | CASSPPPQGSGVDEQFF
TRBD1 | TRBJ1-5 | . | TRBV19 | TGTGCCAGTAGTTGGCCAGGGGGGAATCAGCCCCAGCATTTT | CASSWPGGNQPQHF
. | TRBJ1-1 | . | TRBV11-2 | TGTGCCAGCAGCTTCACGGGGGGTAGCACTGAAGCTTTCTTT | CASSFTGGSTEAFF
. | TRBJ1-1 | . | TRBV6-1 | TGTGCCAGCAGTGAAGGACAGGTGAACACTGAAGCTTTCTTT | CASSEGQVNTEAFF
. | TRBJ1-2 | . | TRBV29-1 | TGCAGCGTTGTCGGGGATGGCTACACCTTC | CSVVGDGYTF
TRBD1 | TRBJ1-1 | few | TRBV7-9 | TGTGCCAGCAGCTTAGGGGACAGATCTGAAGCTTTCTTT | CASSLGDRSEAFF
. | TRBJ2-3 | . | TRBV19 | TGTGCCAGTAGCGCAGGGGTAATAACAGATACGCAGTATTTT | CASSAGVITDTQYF